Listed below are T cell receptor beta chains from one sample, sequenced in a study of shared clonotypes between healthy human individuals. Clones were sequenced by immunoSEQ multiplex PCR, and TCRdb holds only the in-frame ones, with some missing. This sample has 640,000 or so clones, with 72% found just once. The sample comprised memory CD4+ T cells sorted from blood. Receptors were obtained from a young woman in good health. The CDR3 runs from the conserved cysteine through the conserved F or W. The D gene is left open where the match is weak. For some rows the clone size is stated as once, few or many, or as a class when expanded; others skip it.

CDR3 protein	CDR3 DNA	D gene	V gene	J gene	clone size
CASSAQADTEAFF	TGTGCCAGCAGTGCACAGGCTGACACTGAAGCTTTCTTT	NA	TRBV27	TRBJ1-1	once
CASSPMRGGPQETQYF	TGCGCCAGCAGCCCAATGCGAGGGGGCCCCCAAGAGACCCAGTACTTC	TRBD1	TRBV5-1	TRBJ2-5	NA
CASQGDGNEKLFF	TGTGCCAGCCAAGGGGATGGTAATGAAAAACTGTTTTTT	NA	TRBV28	TRBJ1-4	NA
CASRDGFYGGYTF	TGTGCCAGCAGGGACGGGTTCTACGGTGGCTACACCTTC	NA	TRBV27	TRBJ1-2	few
CASSLGRRGRSKRNTIYF	TGTGCCAGCAGTTTGGGGAGGAGGGGGCGGTCGAAACGAAACACCATATATTTT	TRBD1	TRBV28	TRBJ1-3	few
CASSPQETGGPYEQYF	TGTGCCAGCTCACCACAGGAGACAGGGGGGCCCTACGAGCAGTACTTC	TRBD1	TRBV18	TRBJ2-7	many
CSAREKNIQYF	TGCAGTGCTAGAGAGAAAAACATTCAGTACTTC	NA	TRBV20-1	TRBJ2-4	NA
CAIKGQAHNEKLFF	TGTGCCATCAAAGGACAGGCCCATAATGAAAAACTGTTTTTT	TRBD1	TRBV10-3	TRBJ1-4	NA
CASSFLGETQYF	TGCGCCAGCAGCTTCCTCGGGGAGACCCAGTACTTC	NA	TRBV5-1	TRBJ2-5	NA
CASTLAGGSSYNEQFF	TGCGCCAGCACCCTAGCGGGAGGGAGCTCCTACAATGAGCAGTTCTTC	TRBD2	TRBV5-1	TRBJ2-1	NA
CAISDPGGMSEKLFF	TGTGCCATCAGTGACCCAGGGGGCATGTCGGAAAAACTGTTTTTT	TRBD1	TRBV10-3	TRBJ1-4	NA
CASSRGDFGYNEQFF	TGCGCCAGCAGCCGAGGGGATTTCGGGTACAATGAGCAGTTCTTC	NA	TRBV5-1	TRBJ2-1	NA
CASSGLGQYF	TGTGCCAGCAGTGGTCTTGGGCAGTACTTC	NA	TRBV6-1	TRBJ2-7	NA
CASSMRARDTEAFF	TGTGCCAGTAGTATGAGGGCGAGGGACACTGAAGCTTTCTTT	NA	TRBV19	TRBJ1-1	NA
CASSSAGAPTSGANVLTF	TGTGCCAGCAGTTCGGCCGGGGCCCCGACCTCTGGGGCCAACGTCCTGACTTTC	NA	TRBV28	TRBJ2-6	NA
CSARPYNEQFF	TGCAGTGCGAGGCCCTACAATGAGCAGTTCTTC	NA	TRBV20-1	TRBJ2-1	NA
CASSQAVGTGVEKLFF	TGTGCCAGCAGCCAAGCGGTGGGGACTGGAGTTGAAAAACTGTTTTTT	NA	TRBV4-2	TRBJ1-4	few
CASSLTGNRHTEAFF	TGTGCCAGCAGTCTGACAGGCAATCGTCACACTGAAGCTTTCTTT	NA	TRBV6-4	TRBJ1-1	NA
CAISVTNEQFF	TGTGCCATCAGTGTGACCAATGAGCAGTTCTTC	NA	TRBV10-3	TRBJ2-1	once
CASSESASADGYTF	TGTGCCAGCAGTGAATCGGCCAGTGCTGATGGCTACACCTTC	NA	TRBV2	TRBJ1-2	NA
CASSLDRDNEQYF	TGCGCCAGCAGCTTGGACAGGGATAACGAGCAGTACTTC	NA	TRBV5-1	TRBJ2-7	NA
CASSPLAGVNSVGSYNEQFF	TGTGCCAGCAGCCCCCTAGCGGGAGTAAACTCGGTGGGTTCCTACAATGAGCAGTTCTTC	TRBD2	TRBV14	TRBJ2-1	NA
CASSLAAGGLREQFF	TGTGCCAGCAGTTTAGCAGCGGGAGGCCTTCGGGAGCAGTTCTTC	TRBD2	TRBV28	TRBJ2-1	NA
CASSTLGSLTGELFF	TGTGCCAGCAGCACGCTGGGGTCCCTTACCGGGGAGCTGTTTTTT	NA	TRBV5-6	TRBJ2-2	NA
CASSPGQGASGYTF	TGTGCCAGCAGCCCGGGACAGGGGGCGAGTGGCTACACCTTC	TRBD1	TRBV11-2	TRBJ1-2	NA
CASSSTATGTGTNTIYF	TGTGCCAGCAGCTCGACGGCAACCGGGACGGGGACAAACACCATATATTTT	NA	TRBV11-2	TRBJ1-3	NA